Listed here are 27 T cell receptor beta chains from one sample, sequenced in a study of identical twins. In TCRdb, the 5' RACE reads were re-called with MiXCR into one record per CDR3 protein. The sample carries 640,000 or so distinct CDR3 sequences, roughly 6% recorded once. Sequenced sample: naive T cells sorted from blood. All receptors derive from a man aged 18 to 35 in good health.

This clonotype was recorded at least ten times. V usage is TRBV12-3 or TRBV12-4 and J usage is TRBJ2-4; maybe TRBD1 (6 bases). This CDR3 is 15 amino acids long. V lost 2 bases, J lost 0 bases, and 8 bases lay in between. The CDR3 DNA reads as TGTGCCAGCAGTTTAAGACAGGAAGCCAAAAACATTCAGTACTTC. Protein sequence: CASSLRQEAKNIQYF.

This clonotype was observed many times. CDR3 region: CASSYYRTGELFF. Written as DNA, the CDR3 is TGTGCCAGCAGTTATTACAGGACCGGGGAGCTGTTTTTT. The chain links TRBV6-2 or TRBV6-3 to TRBJ2-2; a possible D gene is TRBD1 (5 bases). V was pared by 3 bases and J by 5 bases, with 7 bases between. This CDR3 spans 13 amino acids. Germline CDR1 and CDR2: MNHEY and SVGEGT.

This clonotype was picked up many times. The CDR3 protein is CASSPGWTSGNISRAKNIQYF. DNA of the CDR3: TGTGCCAGCAGCCCCGGATGGACTAGCGGGAACATTTCGCGGGCCAAAAACATTCAGTACTTC. This chain connects TRBV5-6 to TRBJ2-4; 12 bases align to TRBD2. The ends lost 4 bases at V and 1 base at J; junction bases unmatched: 18. CDR3 length: 21 residues. Looked up from germline, CDR1 is SGHDT and CDR2 is YYEEEE.

Worth noting for this clonotype: Being one base from a much bigger clone, this may be a read error. This chain joins TRBV15 and TRBJ2-1; 7 nucleotides line up with TRBD1. CDR1 LNHNV and CDR2 YYDKDF come from the germline V gene (reference sequence). The CDR3 is 15 amino acids. For the CDR3, the DNA is TGTGCCACCAGCAGACTGAGGGGGCCCTACAATAAGCAGTTCTTC. This sequence encodes CATSRLRGPYNKQFF. Supplemented by reference TRBV15 and TRBJ2-1, the full variable domain reads DAMVIQNPRYQVTQFGKPVTLSCSQTLNHNVMYWYQQKSSQAPKLLFHYYDKDFNNEADTPDNFQSRRPNTSFCFLDIRSPGLGDTAMYLCATSRLRGPYNKQFFGPGTRLTVL.

In its sample, this clonotype was seen many times. The chain combines TRBV9 with TRBJ2-1, with unresolved D. Germline V gives CDR1 SGDLS, CDR2 YYNGEE. Between the trimmed V and J ends, which lost 3 bases and 9 bases, there was a span of 13 bases. The CDR3 consists of 13 residues. CDR3 region: CASSALNSVEQFF. The CDR3 bases are TGTGCCAGCAGCGCCCTTAACTCGGTTGAGCAGTTCTTC.

In this sample, this clonotype turned up many times. V gene TRBV28 combines with J gene TRBJ1-2; D is uncertain. This CDR3 comprises 13 residues. With 8 bases removed from V and 1 base from J, the gap between germline ends came to 11 bases. The germline CDR1 and CDR2 sequences are MDHEN and SYDVKM. CDR3 nucleotide sequence: TGTGCCAGCGGAGAGATCCGTAACTATGGCTACACCTTC. Protein product: CASGEIRNYGYTF.

The gene calls are TRBV10-3 and TRBJ2-7, with TRBD1 matching 9 bases. Germline V gives CDR1 ENHRY, CDR2 SYGVKD. With V trimmed by 3 bases and J by 2 bases, 5 bases remained unmatched. The CDR3 consists of 15 residues. CDR3 nucleotides: TGTGCCATCAGTGATCCAGGACAGGGGACCTACGAGCAGTACTTC. This sequence encodes CAISDPGQGTYEQYF.

The chain has TRBV11-1 and TRBJ1-1; 7 bases are a match to TRBD1. The CDR3 extends over 18 amino acids. CDR1 and CDR2 from the germline V gene are SGHAT and FQDESV (reference sequence). Germline trimming cut 5 bases from V and 3 bases from J; bases unmatched to any gene: 18. CDR3 region: CASSTTRTYDRDDTEAFF. The CDR3 DNA sequence: TGTGCCAGCAGCACCACGAGGACCTACGACAGGGACGACACTGAAGCTTTCTTT.

This clonotype was detected a few times. The chain is built from TRBV19 and TRBJ2-5; tentatively, D is TRBD2 (6 bases). Germline V gene sequence: CDR1 LNHDA, CDR2 SQIVND (reference sequence). The V gene lost 3 bases and the J gene lost 2 bases, with 16 bases spanning the gap. The CDR3 runs to 16 residues. The CDR3 region has the DNA TGTGCCAGTAGTATGACAACCGGGACTCCGCAAGAGACCCAGTACTTC. Encoded protein: CASSMTTGTPQETQYF.

The rearrangement uses TRBV4-3 and TRBJ2-1; D is uncertain. Trimming took 1 base from V and 4 from J, leaving 17 bases between them. The CDR3 length is 17 residues. Looked up from germline, CDR1 is LGHNA and CDR2 is YSLEER. The CDR3 spells CASSQAMRSWDYNEQFF. The DNA of the CDR3 is TGCGCCAGCAGCCAAGCTATGAGGAGCTGGGATTACAATGAGCAGTTCTTC.

This clonotype appeared a few times. V usage is TRBV5-1 and J usage is TRBJ2-1, with TRBD2 matching over 10 bases. Trimming cost V 2 bases and J 15 bases; bases outside gene matches: 26. Germline lookup yields CDR1 SGHRS and CDR2 YFSETQ. This CDR3 spans 19 amino acids. Written as DNA, the CDR3 is TGCGCCAGCAGCTTCCAGCAGGGTAGGCGACTAGCGGGTGATTGGACAACGTTCTTC. It specifies CASSFQQGRRLAGDWTTFF. The variable domain in full, completed from reference TRBV5-1 and TRBJ2-1, reads KAGVTQTPRYLIKTRGQQVTLSCSPISGHRSVSWYQQTPGQGLQFLFEYFSETQRNKGNFPGRFSGRQFSNSRSEMNVSTLELGDSALYLCASSFQQGRRLAGDWTTFFGPGTRLTVL.

This clonotype was counted between two and nine times. This chain uses TRBV7-3 with TRBJ2-1; D ambiguous. From germline, CDR1 is SGHTA and CDR2 FQGTGA. This CDR3 contains 13 residues. Trimming cost V 4 bases and J 9 bases, with 13 bases left between them. CDR3 amino acids: CASSSALMGEQFF. The CDR3 bases are TGTGCCAGCAGCTCCGCCTTAATGGGTGAGCAGTTCTTC.

This clonotype was seen many times. This chain links TRBV6-1 with TRBJ2-2, with D possibly TRBD1 on 5 matching bases. The CDR3 is 14 amino acids. CDR1 is MNHNS, CDR2 SASEGT, per germline. V was clipped by 2 bases and J by 5 bases, with 9 bases between them. CDR3 nucleotide sequence: TGTGCCAGCAGTGAACCGGCAGGGACCGGGGAGCTGTTTTTT. Its translation is CASSEPAGTGELFF.

This clonotype was counted at least ten times. The CDR3 nucleotides are TGTGCCAGCAGTTCCCCACACCCAGGGGGACGCGGGGAGCTGTTTTTT. Translated: CASSSPHPGGRGELFF. The chain recombines TRBV27 with TRBJ2-2; 7 nucleotides align to TRBD1. V shed 4 bases, J shed 7 bases, and the junction held 12 bases outside the gene matches. The germline V gene has CDR1 MNHEY and CDR2 SMNVEV (reference sequence). The CDR3 has 16 amino acids.

The table lists this clonotype with many counts. The CDR3 spells CASSAGHRNEQFF. The CDR3 nucleotides read TGTGCCAGCAGCGCCGGACACCGGAATGAGCAGTTCTTC. The V call is TRBV11-2, the J call TRBJ2-1; the D gene is possibly TRBD1 (5 bases). The CDR3 length is 13 residues. The V gene's germline CDR1 is SGHAT and CDR2 FQNNGV. V gave up 5 bases and J gave up 7 bases, with 12 bases separating them.

The chain joins TRBV9 to TRBJ2-2; no clear D gene. The germline gives CDR1 SGDLS, CDR2 YYNGEE. CDR3 length equals 13 residues. The V and J ends lost 0 bases and 5 bases respectively, with 5 bases between them. The chain's CDR3 is CASSVVQTGELFF. The CDR3 nucleotides read TGTGCCAGCAGCGTAGTCCAGACCGGGGAGCTGTTTTTT.

This clonotype was detected many times. This chain links TRBV20-1 with TRBJ1-2, with D uncertain. Trimming removed 3 bases from V and 3 bases from J, with 17 bases in between. Looked up from germline, CDR1 is DFQATT and CDR2 is SNEGSKA (reference sequence). The CDR3 has 15 residues. CDR3 sequence: CSASSSAIRDYGYTF. The CDR3, as DNA: TGCAGTGCTAGTAGTTCGGCGATTCGAGACTATGGCTACACCTTC.

The chain uses TRBV28 and TRBJ2-1; TRBD1 might be the D (6 bases). V lost 6 bases and J 2 bases, leaving 17 bases between the germline ends. The CDR3 length is 16 residues. The germline CDR1 and CDR2 sequences are MDHEN and SYDVKM. CDR3 coding DNA: TGTGCCAGCAGGAGGGGACACCAAAATGCCTACAATGAGCAGTTCTTC. Its protein product is CASRRGHQNAYNEQFF.

This clonotype was counted ten times or more. The genes are TRBV4-1 and TRBJ2-1, with TRBD1 matching 7 bases. The germline V gene has CDR1 MGHRA and CDR2 YSYEKL. The CDR3 covers 21 residues. The junction had 22 bases not matched to a gene; V was cut back by 1 base and J by 4 bases. The CDR3 region has the DNA TGCGCCAGCAGCCAAGTCCCACTCACCCAGATCGGACAGGTATTATACAATGAGCAGTTCTTC. As protein: CASSQVPLTQIGQVLYNEQFF.

This clonotype was observed many times. The chain uses TRBV12-3 or TRBV12-4 and TRBJ2-1; D gene uncertain. The ends were cut back, 8 bases at V and 0 bases at J, with 8 bases in the middle. The CDR3 runs 13 residues. CDR3 protein: CASRIPSYNEQFF. For the CDR3, the DNA is TGTGCCAGCCGGATCCCCTCCTACAATGAGCAGTTCTTC.

This clonotype was picked up many times. At one end the junction does not follow the germline gene, possibly because of a read error. V usage is TRBV20-1 and J usage is TRBJ2-7; D gene uncertain. CDR1 is DFQATT and CDR2 is SNEGSKA in the germline V gene (reference sequence). This CDR3 is 14 amino acids long. This CDR3 reads CSATTNRGFYEQYF. The CDR3 DNA is TGCAGTGCTACGACCAACCGCGGATTCTACGAACAGTACTTC.

The sample holds many counts of this clonotype. The rearrangement uses TRBV12-3 or TRBV12-4 and TRBJ2-7; either TRBD1 or TRBD2 may fit D (5 bases each). The CDR3 spans 14 residues. V was cut by 5 bases and J by 3 bases, with 14 bases left in between. The CDR3 DNA is TGTGCCAGCAGTCACGGGGCAATCAACTACGAGCAGTACGTC. Protein: CASSHGAINYEQYV.

This clonotype was seen ten or more times. The CDR3 sequence: CASSPLSGRAVNEQFF. In DNA, the CDR3 is TGTGCCAGCAGTCCCCTTAGCGGGAGGGCCGTCAATGAGCAGTTCTTC. The genes are TRBV6-1 and TRBJ2-1, with 11 bases identical to TRBD2. Per the germline V gene, CDR1 is MNHNS and CDR2 is SASEGT. With 5 bases clipped from V and 6 bases from J, the junction kept 9 bases outside the gene matches. This CDR3 region has 16 residues.

This chain joins TRBV6-5 and TRBJ2-1, with TRBD2 matching 9 bases. The CDR3 is 12 residues long. Germline V gives CDR1 MNHEY, CDR2 SVGAGI. Trimming at V came to 8 bases and at J to 7 bases, leaving 3 bases not matched to a gene. CDR3 bases: TGTGCCAGCGCGGCGGGAGGGAATGAGCAGTTCTTC. Its translation: CASAAGGNEQFF.

This clonotype was detected many times. The chain employs TRBV29-1 and TRBJ2-3; D is possibly TRBD1 or TRBD2 (6 bases each). V lost 3 bases to trimming and J lost 3 bases, with 16 bases between them. The germline V gene encodes CDR1 SQVTM and CDR2 ANQGSEA. This CDR3 contains 15 residues. The chain's CDR3 is CSVDRGAGITDTQYF. The CDR3 coding sequence is TGCAGCGTTGATAGGGGGGCCGGTATTACAGATACGCAGTATTTT.

This clonotype came up a few times. The J gene is TRBJ2-3, the V gene TRBV10-3, with TRBD2 matching 8 bases. The CDR3 covers 16 residues. CDR1 ENHRY and CDR2 SYGVKD come from the germline V gene. V dropped 11 bases and J dropped 1; count of bases not matched to a gene: 14. CDR3 in amino acids: CAFARGSGRGTDTQYF. CDR3 DNA: TGTGCCTTTGCCCGTGGGTCCGGGAGGGGCACAGATACGCAGTATTTT.

The rearrangement uses TRBV12-3 or TRBV12-4 and TRBJ2-7; the D gene is possibly TRBD1 (5 bases). This CDR3 contains 13 residues. Trimming took 6 bases from V and 7 from J, leaving 16 bases between them. CDR3 sequence: CASRGRGMGEQYF. The CDR3 bases are TGTGCCAGCAGGGGGCGCGGAATGGGGGAGCAGTACTTC.